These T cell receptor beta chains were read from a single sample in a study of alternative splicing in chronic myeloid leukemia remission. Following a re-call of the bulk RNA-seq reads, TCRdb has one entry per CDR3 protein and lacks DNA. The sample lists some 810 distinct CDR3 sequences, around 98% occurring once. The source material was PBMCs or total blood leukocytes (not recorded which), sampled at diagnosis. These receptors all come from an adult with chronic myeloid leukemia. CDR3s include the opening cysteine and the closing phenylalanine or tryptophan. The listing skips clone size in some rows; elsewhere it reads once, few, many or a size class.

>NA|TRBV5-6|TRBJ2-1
CASSRRLAGVTYNEQFF
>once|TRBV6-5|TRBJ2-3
CASSYTPTSGVTDTQYF
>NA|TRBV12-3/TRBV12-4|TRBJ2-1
CASSSPGLAGENGNEQFF
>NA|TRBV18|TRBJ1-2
CASSQGQLGYGYTF
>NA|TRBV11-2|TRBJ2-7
CASSSQVGPYEQYF
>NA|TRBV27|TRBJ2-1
CASSLRTSGRASANEQFF
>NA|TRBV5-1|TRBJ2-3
CASSFGHSRITDTQYF
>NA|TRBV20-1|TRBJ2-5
CSAFRTQYF
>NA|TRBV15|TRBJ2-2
CATSATLGTSVTGELFF
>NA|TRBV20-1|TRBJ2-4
CSARVVLKNIQYF
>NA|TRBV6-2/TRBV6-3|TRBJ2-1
CASRVYNEQFF
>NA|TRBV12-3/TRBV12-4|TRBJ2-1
CASSRLVGGNEQFF
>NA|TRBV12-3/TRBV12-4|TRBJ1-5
CASSLLGQGHNQPQHF
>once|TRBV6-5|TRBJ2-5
CASSLTRETQYF
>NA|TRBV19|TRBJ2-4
CASSTIAKNIQYF
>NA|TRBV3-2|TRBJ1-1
CAKYTEAFF
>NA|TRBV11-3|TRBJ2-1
CASSLLAGAYNEQFF
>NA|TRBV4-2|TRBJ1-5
CASSQDPRRQPQHF
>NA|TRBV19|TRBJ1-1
CASSNRGGFNTEAFF
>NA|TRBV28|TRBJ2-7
CASSRREQYF
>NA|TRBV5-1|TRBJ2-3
CASSLATSGSTDTQYF
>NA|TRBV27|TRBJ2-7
CASSQQGGEQYF
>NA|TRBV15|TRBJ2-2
CATTGTSPTGELFF
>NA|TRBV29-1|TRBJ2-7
CSVEDLDGTPYEQYF
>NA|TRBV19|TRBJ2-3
CASSISGRVTTDTQYF
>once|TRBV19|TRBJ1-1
CASSITWAWTEAFF
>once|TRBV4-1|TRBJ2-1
CASSQAPLDRDYNEQFF
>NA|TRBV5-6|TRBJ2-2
CASSLVQGNTGELFF
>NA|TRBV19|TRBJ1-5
CASSTGSPQPQHF
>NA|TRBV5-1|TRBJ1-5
CASSLVGQGTEQPQHF
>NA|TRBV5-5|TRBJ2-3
CASSPTSGTTDTQYF
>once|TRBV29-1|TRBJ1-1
CSVKNTEAFF
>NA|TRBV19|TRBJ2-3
CASSTPGRGKSDTQYF
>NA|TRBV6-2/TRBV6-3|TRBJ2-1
CASSYSTASSGRPPLSSYNEQFF
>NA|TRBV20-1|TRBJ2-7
CSASDPTSDSYEQYF
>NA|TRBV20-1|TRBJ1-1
CSARGVPEAFF
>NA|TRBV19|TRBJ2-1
CASSNVPGSYNEQFF